Presented here are 8 T cell receptor beta chains from one specimen sequenced in a study of blood T cell repertoires in COVID-19. The protocol was immunoSEQ multiplex PCR, while the TCRdb copy is restricted to in-frame clones and leaves out a portion. The data contain approximately 240,000 clones, roughly nine tenths of them singletons. The sample was PBMCs or T cells enriched from blood (not recorded which). These receptors all come from a woman in her late teens or twenties in a cohort exposed to, infected with or recovered from COVID-19 (not recorded which).

The rearrangement joins TRBV19 to TRBJ1-1, with no clear D. Germline V CDR1 and CDR2: LNHDA, SQIVND (reference sequence). The CDR3 contains 13 residues. The V end was cut by 0 bases, the J end by 6 bases, with 8 bases between. CDR3 in DNA: TGTGCCAGTAGTATAGAATCAGGTTCTGAAGCTTTCTTT. Protein: CASSIESGSEAFF.

The chain carries TRBV24-1 and TRBJ1-5, with 12 bases fitting TRBD1. The V gene end was trimmed by 5 bases and the J gene end by 6 bases; junction bases not matched to a gene: 16. Germline V gene lookup returns CDR1 KGHDR and CDR2 SFDVKD. There are 19 residues in the CDR3. The CDR3 DNA reads as TGTGCCACCAGTGCATCAACGGGGGACAGGGGGCGATTGGGTCAGCCCCAGCATTTT. This sequence encodes CATSASTGDRGRLGQPQHF.

CDR3 DNA sequence: TGTGCCAGCAGCTTAGACAGGGTCGGCTACACCTTC. As protein: CASSLDRVGYTF. The chain uses TRBV7-6 and TRBJ1-2, with a possible D match to TRBD1 (6 bases). CDR3 length: 12 amino acids. Germline assignment: CDR1 SGHVS and CDR2 FNYEAQ. The V end lost 1 base, the J end lost 8 bases, and 8 bases lay between the germline ends.

This chain links TRBV4-1 with TRBJ1-2; weak D call: TRBD1 (5 bases). Germline V gene lookup returns CDR1 MGHRA and CDR2 YSYEKL. V lost 4 bases and J lost 7, with 13 bases in between. The CDR3 loop spans 13 amino acids. CDR3 nucleotide sequence: TGCGCCAGCAGCCTTATGAACGGGGGTGGCTACACCTTC. Its translation is CASSLMNGGGYTF.

The V and J genes are TRBV11-2 and TRBJ2-7, with TRBD2 identical over 7 bases. V lost 3 bases, J lost 2 bases, and 4 bases stayed unmatched. The CDR3 runs 14 residues. Germline V CDR1 and CDR2: SGHAT, FQNNGV. The CDR3 loop reads CASSFSGPAYEQYF. The CDR3 DNA is TGTGCCAGCAGCTTTAGCGGGCCCGCCTACGAGCAGTACTTC.

The V call is TRBV11-2, the J call TRBJ2-2; maybe TRBD2 (6 bases). The CDR3 has 14 residues. In germline, CDR1 is SGHAT, CDR2 FQNNGV. The ends were cut back, 5 bases at V and 8 bases at J, with 15 bases in the middle. Here the CDR3 DNA reads TGTGCCAGCAGCAGACGTTCGGGGGAGGGGGAGCTGTTTTTT. As protein: CASSRRSGEGELFF. Full variable domain (outside the CDR3, taken from reference TRBV11-2 and TRBJ2-2): EAGVAQSPRYKIIEKRQSVAFWCNPISGHATLYWYQQILGQGPKLLIQFQNNGVVDDSQLPKDRFSAERLKGVDSTLKIQPAKLEDSAVYLCASSRRSGEGELFFGEGSRLTVL.

The V call is TRBV4-2, the J call TRBJ1-4; TRBD1 matches 9 bases. The length of the CDR3 is 16 residues. Unmatched junction bases numbered 15, after V lost 3 bases and J lost 13 bases. Germline V gene sequence: CDR1 LGHNA, CDR2 YNFKEQ. The CDR3 coding sequence is TGTGCCAGCAGCCATTCCCCCGGGACAGGGCTTCAGGGACTGTTTTTT. This translates into CASSHSPGTGLQGLFF.

The V call is TRBV6-1, the J call TRBJ1-1; D unclear. V lost 1 base, J lost 11 bases, and 8 bases lay in between. The V gene's germline CDR1 is MNHNS and CDR2 SASEGT. This CDR3 is 11 amino acids long. This CDR3 is CASSEGQKAFF. In nucleotides, the CDR3 is TGTGCCAGCAGTGAAGGACAAAAGGCTTTCTTT.